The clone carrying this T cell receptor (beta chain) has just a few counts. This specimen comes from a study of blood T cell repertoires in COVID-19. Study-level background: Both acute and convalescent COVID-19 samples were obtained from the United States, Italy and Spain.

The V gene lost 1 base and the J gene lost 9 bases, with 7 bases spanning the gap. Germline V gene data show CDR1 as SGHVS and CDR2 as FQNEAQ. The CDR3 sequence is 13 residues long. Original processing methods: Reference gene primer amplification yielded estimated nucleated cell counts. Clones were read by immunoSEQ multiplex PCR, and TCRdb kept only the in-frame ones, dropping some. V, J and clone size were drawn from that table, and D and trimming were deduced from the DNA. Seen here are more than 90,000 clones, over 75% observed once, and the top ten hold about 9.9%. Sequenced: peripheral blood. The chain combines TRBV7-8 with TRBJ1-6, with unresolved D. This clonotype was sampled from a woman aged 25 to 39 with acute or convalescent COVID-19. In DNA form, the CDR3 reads TGTGCCAGCAGCTTAGACCTAGTTTCACCCCTCCACTTT. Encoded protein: CASSLDLVSPLHF.